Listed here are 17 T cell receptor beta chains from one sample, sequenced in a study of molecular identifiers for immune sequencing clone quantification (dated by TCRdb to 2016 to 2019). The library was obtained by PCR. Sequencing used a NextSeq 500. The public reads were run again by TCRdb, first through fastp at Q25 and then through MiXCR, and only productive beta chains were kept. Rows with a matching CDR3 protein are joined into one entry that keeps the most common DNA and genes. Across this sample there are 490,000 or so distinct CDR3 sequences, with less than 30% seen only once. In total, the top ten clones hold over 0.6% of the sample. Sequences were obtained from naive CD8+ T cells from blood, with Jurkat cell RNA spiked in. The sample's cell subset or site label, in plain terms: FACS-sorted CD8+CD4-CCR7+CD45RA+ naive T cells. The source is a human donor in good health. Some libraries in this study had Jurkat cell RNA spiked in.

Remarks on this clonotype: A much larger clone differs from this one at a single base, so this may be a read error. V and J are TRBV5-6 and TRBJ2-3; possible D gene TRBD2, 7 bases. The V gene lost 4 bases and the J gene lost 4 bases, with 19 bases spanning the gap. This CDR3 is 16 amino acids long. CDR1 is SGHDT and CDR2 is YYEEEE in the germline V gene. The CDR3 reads CASSPEAGAYADTQYF. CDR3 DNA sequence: TGTGCCAGCAGCCCGGAGGCGGGGGCATACGCAGATACGCAGTATTTT.

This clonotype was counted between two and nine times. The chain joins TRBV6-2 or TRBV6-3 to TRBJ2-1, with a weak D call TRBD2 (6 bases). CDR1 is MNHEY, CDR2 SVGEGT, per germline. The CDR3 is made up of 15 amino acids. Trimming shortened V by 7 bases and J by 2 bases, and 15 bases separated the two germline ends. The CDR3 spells CASTMGTYPYNEQFF. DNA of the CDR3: TGTGCCAGCACCATGGGGACTTACCCCTACAATGAGCAGTTCTTC.

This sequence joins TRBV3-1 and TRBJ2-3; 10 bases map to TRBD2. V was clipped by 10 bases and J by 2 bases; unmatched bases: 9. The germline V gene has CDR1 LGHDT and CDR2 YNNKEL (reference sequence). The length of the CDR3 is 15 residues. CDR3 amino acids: CATRSGRDYTDTQYF. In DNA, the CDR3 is TGTGCCACCCGGAGCGGGAGGGATTACACAGATACGCAGTATTTT.

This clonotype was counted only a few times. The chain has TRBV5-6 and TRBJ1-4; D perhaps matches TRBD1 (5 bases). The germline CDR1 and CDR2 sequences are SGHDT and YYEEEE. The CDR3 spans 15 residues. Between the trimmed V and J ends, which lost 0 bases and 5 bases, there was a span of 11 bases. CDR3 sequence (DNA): TGTGCCAGCAGCTTGGATTGGGGGAAGAATGAAAAACTGTTTTTT. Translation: CASSLDWGKNEKLFF.

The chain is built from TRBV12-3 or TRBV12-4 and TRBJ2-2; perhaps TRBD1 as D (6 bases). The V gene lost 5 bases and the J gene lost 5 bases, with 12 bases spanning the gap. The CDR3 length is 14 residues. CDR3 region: CASSGQLGTGELFF. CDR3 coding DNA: TGTGCCAGCAGTGGACAGCTGGGTACCGGGGAGCTGTTTTTT.

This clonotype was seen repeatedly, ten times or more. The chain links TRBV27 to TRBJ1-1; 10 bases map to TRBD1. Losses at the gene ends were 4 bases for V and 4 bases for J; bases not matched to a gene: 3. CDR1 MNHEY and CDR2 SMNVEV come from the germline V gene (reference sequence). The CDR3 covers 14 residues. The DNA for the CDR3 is TGTGCCAGCAGTTACGACAGGGGGCTCACTGAAGCTTTCTTT. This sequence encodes CASSYDRGLTEAFF.

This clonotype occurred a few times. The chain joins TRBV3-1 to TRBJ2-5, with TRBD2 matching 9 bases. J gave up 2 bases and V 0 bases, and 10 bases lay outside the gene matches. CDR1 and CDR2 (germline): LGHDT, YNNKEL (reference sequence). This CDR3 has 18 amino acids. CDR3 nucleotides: TGTGCCAGCAGCCAAGATTACCCTAGCGGGATAGAACAAGAGACCCAGTACTTC. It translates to CASSQDYPSGIEQETQYF.

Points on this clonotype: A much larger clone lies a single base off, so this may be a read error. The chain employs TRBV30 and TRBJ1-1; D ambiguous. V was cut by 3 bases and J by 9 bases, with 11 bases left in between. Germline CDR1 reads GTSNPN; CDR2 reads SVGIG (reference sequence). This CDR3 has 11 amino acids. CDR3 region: CAWSFSTKAFF. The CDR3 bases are TGTGCCTGGAGCTTCAGTACTAAAGCTTTCTTT.

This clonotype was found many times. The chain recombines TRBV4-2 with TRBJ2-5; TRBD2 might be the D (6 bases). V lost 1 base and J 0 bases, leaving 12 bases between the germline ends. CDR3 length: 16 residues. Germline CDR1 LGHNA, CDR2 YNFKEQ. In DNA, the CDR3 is TGTGCCAGCAGCCAAGTTAGCGGAGCCTACCAAGAGACCCAGTACTTC. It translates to CASSQVSGAYQETQYF.

CDR3 sequence: CASSKGRRDRGTQYF. In nucleotides, the CDR3 is TGTGCCAGCAGTAAAGGGCGGAGGGACAGGGGGACCCAGTACTTC. The chain uses TRBV7-2 and TRBJ2-5, with TRBD1 matching 10 bases. Germline CDR1 SGHTA, CDR2 FQGNSA. This CDR3 is 15 amino acids long. With V trimmed by 6 bases and J by 7 bases, 11 bases remained unmatched.

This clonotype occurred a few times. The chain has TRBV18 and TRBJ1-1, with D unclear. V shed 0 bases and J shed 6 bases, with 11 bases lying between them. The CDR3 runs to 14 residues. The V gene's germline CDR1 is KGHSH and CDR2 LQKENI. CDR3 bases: TGTGCCAGCTCACCACCGGTGTTCACGGCTGAAGCTTTCTTT. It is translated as CASSPPVFTAEAFF.

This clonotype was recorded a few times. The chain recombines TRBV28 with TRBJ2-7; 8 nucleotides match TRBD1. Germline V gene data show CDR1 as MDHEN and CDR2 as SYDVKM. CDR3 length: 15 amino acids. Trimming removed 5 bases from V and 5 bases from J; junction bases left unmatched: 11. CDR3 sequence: CASSAPRTGLNEQYF. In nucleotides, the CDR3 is TGTGCCAGCAGTGCCCCGAGGACAGGGTTGAACGAGCAGTACTTC. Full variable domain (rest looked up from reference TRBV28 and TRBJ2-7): DVKVTQSSRYLVKRTGEKVFLECVQDMDHENMFWYRQDPGLGLRLIYFSYDVKMKEKGDIPEGYSVSREKKERFSLILESASTNQTSMYLCASSAPRTGLNEQYFGPGTRLTVT.

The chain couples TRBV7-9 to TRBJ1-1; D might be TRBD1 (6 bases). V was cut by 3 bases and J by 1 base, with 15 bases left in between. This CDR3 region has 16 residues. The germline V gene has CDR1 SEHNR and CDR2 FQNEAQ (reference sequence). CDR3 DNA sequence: TGTGCCAGCAGCTTCACGGTTATGGGACAGAACACTGAAGCTTTCTTT. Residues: CASSFTVMGQNTEAFF.

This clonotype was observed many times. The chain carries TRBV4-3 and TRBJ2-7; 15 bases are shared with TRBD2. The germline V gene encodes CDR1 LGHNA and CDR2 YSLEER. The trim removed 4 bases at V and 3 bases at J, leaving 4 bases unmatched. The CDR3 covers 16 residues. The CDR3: CASSPGLAGGHYEQYF. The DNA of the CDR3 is TGCGCCAGCAGCCCTGGACTAGCGGGGGGGCACTACGAGCAGTACTTC.

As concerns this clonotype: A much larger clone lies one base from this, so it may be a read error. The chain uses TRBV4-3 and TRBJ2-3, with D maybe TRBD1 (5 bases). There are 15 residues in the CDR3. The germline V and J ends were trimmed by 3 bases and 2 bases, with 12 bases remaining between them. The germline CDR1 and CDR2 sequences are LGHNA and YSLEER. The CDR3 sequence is CASSQARQSTDTQYF. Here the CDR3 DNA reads TGCGCCAGCAGCCAGGCGAGACAGTCCACAGATACGCAGTATTTT.

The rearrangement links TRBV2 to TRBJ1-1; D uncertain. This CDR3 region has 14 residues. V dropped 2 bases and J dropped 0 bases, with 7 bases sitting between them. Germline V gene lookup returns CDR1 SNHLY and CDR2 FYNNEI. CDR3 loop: CASSEPVMNTEAFF. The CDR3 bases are TGTGCCAGCAGTGAACCGGTGATGAACACTGAAGCTTTCTTT. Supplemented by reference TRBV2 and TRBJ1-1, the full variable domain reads EPEVTQTPSHQVTQMGQEVILRCVPISNHLYFYWYRQILGQKVEFLVSFYNNEISEKSEIFDDQFSVERPDGSNFTLKIRSTKLEDSAMYFCASSEPVMNTEAFFGQGTRLTVV.

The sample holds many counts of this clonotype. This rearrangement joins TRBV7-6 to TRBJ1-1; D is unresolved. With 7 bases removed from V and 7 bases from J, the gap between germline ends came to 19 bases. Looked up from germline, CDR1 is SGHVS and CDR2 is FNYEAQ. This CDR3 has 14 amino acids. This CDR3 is CASIPSSSDIEAFF. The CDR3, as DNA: TGTGCCAGCATCCCCAGTTCATCCGACATTGAAGCTTTCTTT.